Below are 14 T cell receptor beta chains sequenced from a single sample in a study of control samples from healthy donors and cancer patients. Generated by immunoSEQ multiplex PCR, the TCRdb table keeps only in-frame clones and is missing some. The table records about 170,000 clones, over 85% of them present only once. The specimen sequenced was blood. These receptors were obtained from a man aged 30 to 45 in good health.

This chain joins TRBV5-1 and TRBJ1-1; 8 bases are shared with TRBD1. There are 15 residues in the CDR3. Unmatched junction bases numbered 11, after V lost 2 bases and J lost 8 bases. Germline CDR1 and CDR2: SGHRS and YFSETQ. CDR3 sequence reads: CASSLGAGGAGEAFF. The CDR3 DNA is TGCGCCAGCAGCTTAGGGGCAGGGGGCGCTGGGGAAGCTTTCTTT.

The chain carries TRBV11-1 and TRBJ2-7, with D tentatively TRBD1 (5 bases). This CDR3 is 12 amino acids long. V lost 6 bases to trimming and J lost 0 bases, with 6 bases between them. The germline V gene has CDR1 SGHAT and CDR2 FQDESV (reference sequence). This chain's CDR3 is CASSGASYEQYF. CDR3 sequence (DNA): TGTGCCAGCAGTGGGGCCTCCTACGAGCAGTACTTC.

V usage is TRBV9 and J usage is TRBJ2-2; D gene uncertain. The germline CDR1 and CDR2 sequences are SGDLS and YYNGEE. V was clipped by 1 base and J by 4 bases, with 5 bases between them. There are 13 residues in the CDR3. Here the CDR3 reads CASSVILTGELFF. CDR3 sequence (DNA): TGTGCCAGCAGCGTAATCCTCACCGGGGAGCTGTTTTTT.

J is TRBJ1-1 and V is TRBV28; no clear D. CDR3 length: 15 amino acids. Trimming stripped 2 bases from V and 0 bases from J, with 10 bases between. CDR1 and CDR2 from the germline V gene are MDHEN and SYDVKM. The DNA of the CDR3 is TGTGCCAGCAGTTTACACCCAGGCTTGAACACTGAAGCTTTCTTT. Translated, it gives CASSLHPGLNTEAFF.

This CDR3 reads CASRGISGRIEAFF. CDR3 DNA: TGTGCCAGCAGGGGCATATCAGGTAGGATTGAAGCTTTCTTT. The chain joins TRBV2 to TRBJ1-1; D remains unclear. The V end was cut by 6 bases, the J end by 7 bases, with 18 bases between. CDR3 length: 14 residues. Germline CDR1 is SNHLY and CDR2 is FYNNEI.

This clone has just a few counts. J is TRBJ1-6 and V is TRBV15; D is perhaps TRBD1 (5 bases). Per the germline V gene, CDR1 is LNHNV and CDR2 is YYDKDF (reference sequence). V lost 5 bases and J lost 5, with 13 bases in between. This CDR3 contains 15 residues. For the CDR3, the DNA is TGTGCCACCAGCGCGCAGGTAGGGGATAATTCACCCCTCCACTTT. It specifies CATSAQVGDNSPLHF.

The rearrangement uses TRBV6-1 and TRBJ2-1, with 8 bases lining up with TRBD2. The CDR3 has 14 amino acids. CDR1 is MNHNS and CDR2 is SASEGT in the germline V gene. The V and J ends lost 1 base and 7 bases, in that order; junction bases with no gene match: 3. CDR3 sequence (DNA): TGTGCCAGCAGTGAAGTAGGCGGGGGGAATGAGCAGTTCTTC. Amino acid sequence: CASSEVGGGNEQFF.

V is TRBV7-6 and J is TRBJ1-5; 9 nucleotides match TRBD1. With V trimmed by 1 base and J by 12 bases, 16 bases remained unmatched. Germline CDR1 is SGHVS and CDR2 is FNYEAQ. The CDR3 totals 17 residues. The chain's CDR3 is CASSLGLGGTGFLFQHF. The CDR3 DNA reads as TGTGCCAGCAGCTTAGGACTAGGCGGGACAGGGTTCCTGTTCCAGCATTTT.

This chain connects TRBV4-1 to TRBJ2-2; 7 positions match TRBD1. This CDR3 region has 17 residues. V shed 0 bases, J shed 5 bases, and the junction held 9 bases outside the gene matches. Looked up from germline, CDR1 is MGHRA and CDR2 is YSYEKL. CDR3 DNA sequence: TGCGCCAGCAGCCAAGATAGGGGGCAGGGCAATACCGGGGAGCTGTTTTTT. This codes for CASSQDRGQGNTGELFF.

In its sample, this clone was seen once. The chain joins TRBV29-1 to TRBJ2-5, with 9 bases identical to TRBD1. In germline, CDR1 is SQVTM, CDR2 ANQGSEA. The V segment lost 7 bases and the J segment 4 bases; nucleotides outside the gene matches: 13. The CDR3 covers 15 residues. DNA of the CDR3: TGCAGCGCCCGCGTACGGGACAGGGTCATAGAGACCCAGTACTTC. Translating it yields CSARVRDRVIETQYF.

CDR3 sequence (DNA): TGTGCCAGCAGCTTAGGTATACGACGAAGAACGTGGAATGAGCAGTTCTTC. Translation gives CASSLGIRRRTWNEQFF. The chain couples TRBV11-2 to TRBJ2-1; D is ambiguous. The V end was cut by 1 base, the J end by 7 bases, with 20 bases between. The CDR3 covers 17 residues. Germline V gene lookup returns CDR1 SGHAT and CDR2 FQNNGV. Variable domain in full (rest from reference TRBV11-2 and TRBJ2-1): EAGVAQSPRYKIIEKRQSVAFWCNPISGHATLYWYQQILGQGPKLLIQFQNNGVVDDSQLPKDRFSAERLKGVDSTLKIQPAKLEDSAVYLCASSLGIRRRTWNEQFFGPGTRLTVL.

This clone appeared once. The chain uses TRBV7-6 and TRBJ2-7; D gene ambiguous. The germline V gene has CDR1 SGHVS and CDR2 FNYEAQ. The V end was cut by 8 bases, the J end by 5 bases, with 16 bases between. CDR3 length: 13 amino acids. The CDR3 region has the DNA TGTGCCAGCGGCGACGGCCCCGGCGACGAGCAGTACTTC. The encoded protein is CASGDGPGDEQYF.

V gene TRBV24-1 combines with J gene TRBJ2-3; possible D gene TRBD2, 5 bases. CDR3 length: 14 amino acids. Germline assignment: CDR1 KGHDR and CDR2 SFDVKD. V was shortened by 8 bases and J by 0 bases, with 11 bases between the two germline ends. CDR3 nucleotide sequence: TGTGCCACCAAGCCAGCGGCTAGCACAGATACGCAGTATTTT. This sequence encodes CATKPAASTDTQYF.

The chain uses TRBV9 and TRBJ2-7; D gene uncertain. Germline V lookup: CDR1 SGDLS, CDR2 YYNGEE. The CDR3 extends over 13 amino acids. V lost 3 bases to trimming and J lost 0 bases, with 7 bases between them. The CDR3 region is CASSAESSYEQYF. The CDR3 nucleotides read TGTGCCAGCAGCGCCGAGAGCTCCTACGAGCAGTACTTC.